Detailed here is one T cell receptor (beta chain). The germline CDR1 and CDR2 sequences are MNHNS and SASEGT. The CDR3 contains 15 residues. Germline trimming cut 6 bases from V and 4 bases from J; bases unmatched to any gene: 10. This entry is derived from a study of cytomegalovirus exposure and HLA in healthy donors. Using immunoSEQ multiplex PCR, the repertoire was profiled, and TCRdb retains in-frame clones only, with some absent. The sample yields roughly 130,000 clones, less than 90% seen once. The sequenced sample was PBMCs. V and J are TRBV6-1 and TRBJ1-1; 8 positions match TRBD1. The source is a man younger than 35 in good health and CMV-seronegative. The CDR3: CASRDPGGAITEAFF. The CDR3 nucleotides are TGTGCCAGCAGAGACCCAGGGGGCGCGATCACTGAAGCTTTCTTT.